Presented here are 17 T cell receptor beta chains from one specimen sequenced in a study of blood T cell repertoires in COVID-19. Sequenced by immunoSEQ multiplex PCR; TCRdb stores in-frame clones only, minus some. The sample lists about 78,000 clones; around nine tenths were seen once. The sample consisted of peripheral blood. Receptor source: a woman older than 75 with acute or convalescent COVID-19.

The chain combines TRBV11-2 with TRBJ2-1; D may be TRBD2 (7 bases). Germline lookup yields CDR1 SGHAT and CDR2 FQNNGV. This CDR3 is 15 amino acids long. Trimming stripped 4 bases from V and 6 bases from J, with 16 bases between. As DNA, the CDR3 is TGTGCCAGCAGCTCAGGACGGGGGGCTACCAATGAGCAGTTCTTC. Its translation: CASSSGRGATNEQFF.

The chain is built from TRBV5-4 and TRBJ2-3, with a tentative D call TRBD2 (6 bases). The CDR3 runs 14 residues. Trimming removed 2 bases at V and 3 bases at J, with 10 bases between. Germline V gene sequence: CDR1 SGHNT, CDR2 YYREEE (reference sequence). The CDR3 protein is CASSFGGRTDTQYF. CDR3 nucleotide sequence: TGTGCCAGCAGCTTCGGAGGGCGTACAGATACGCAGTATTTT.

The CDR3 loop reads CASSRTSGRSGTGELFF. CDR3 in DNA: TGTGCCAGCAGCAGGACTAGCGGGAGATCTGGCACCGGGGAGCTGTTTTTT. The chain combines TRBV3-1 (or the pseudogene TRBV3-2) with TRBJ2-2; TRBD2 matches at 13 bases. The CDR3 has 17 residues. With V trimmed by 5 bases and J by 4 bases, 7 bases remained unmatched. Germline V gene data show CDR1 as LGHDT and CDR2 as YNNKEL (reference sequence).

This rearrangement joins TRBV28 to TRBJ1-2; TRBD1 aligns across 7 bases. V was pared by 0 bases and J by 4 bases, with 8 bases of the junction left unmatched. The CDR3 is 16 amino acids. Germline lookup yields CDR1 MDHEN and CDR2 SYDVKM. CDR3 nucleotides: TGTGCCAGCAGTTTATGGCCGACAGGGTTTGGCTATGGCTACACCTTC. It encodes CASSLWPTGFGYGYTF.

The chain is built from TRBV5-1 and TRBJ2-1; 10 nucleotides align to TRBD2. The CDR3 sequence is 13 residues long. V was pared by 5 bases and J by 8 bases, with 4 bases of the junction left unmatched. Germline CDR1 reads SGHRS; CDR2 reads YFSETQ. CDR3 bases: TGCGCCAGCAGAGCGGGGGGGCCGGATGAGCAGTTCTTC. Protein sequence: CASRAGGPDEQFF.

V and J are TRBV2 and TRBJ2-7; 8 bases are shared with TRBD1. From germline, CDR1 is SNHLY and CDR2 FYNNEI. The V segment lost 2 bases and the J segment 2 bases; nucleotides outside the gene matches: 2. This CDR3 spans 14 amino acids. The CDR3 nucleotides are TGTGCCAGCAGTGAACAGGGGGCCACCTACGAGCAGTACTTC. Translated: CASSEQGATYEQYF.

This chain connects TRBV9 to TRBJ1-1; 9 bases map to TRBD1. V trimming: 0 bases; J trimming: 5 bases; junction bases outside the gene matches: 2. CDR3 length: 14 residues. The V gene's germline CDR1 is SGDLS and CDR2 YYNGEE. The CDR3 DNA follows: TGTGCCAGCAGCGTAGGGACAGGGGAAACTGAAGCTTTCTTT. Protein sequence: CASSVGTGETEAFF.

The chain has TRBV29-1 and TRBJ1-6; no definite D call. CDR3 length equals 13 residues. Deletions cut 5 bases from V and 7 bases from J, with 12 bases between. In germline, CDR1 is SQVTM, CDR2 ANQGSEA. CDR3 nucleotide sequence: TGCAGCGTTAGCGCGGGCCGAAATTCACCCCTCCACTTT. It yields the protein CSVSAGRNSPLHF.

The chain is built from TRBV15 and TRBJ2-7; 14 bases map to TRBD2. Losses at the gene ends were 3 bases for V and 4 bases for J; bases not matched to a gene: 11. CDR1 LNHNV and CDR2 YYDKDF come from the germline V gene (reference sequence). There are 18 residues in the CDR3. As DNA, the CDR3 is TGTGCCACCAGCAGCACCGGGACTAGCGGGAGACCCAGATACGAGCAGTACTTC. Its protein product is CATSSTGTSGRPRYEQYF. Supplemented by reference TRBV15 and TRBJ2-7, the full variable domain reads DAMVIQNPRYQVTQFGKPVTLSCSQTLNHNVMYWYQQKSSQAPKLLFHYYDKDFNNEADTPDNFQSRRPNTSFCFLDIRSPGLGDTAMYLCATSSTGTSGRPRYEQYFGPGTRLTVT.

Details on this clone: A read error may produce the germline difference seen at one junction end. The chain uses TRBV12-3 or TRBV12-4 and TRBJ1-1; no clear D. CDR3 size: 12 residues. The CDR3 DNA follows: TGTGCCAGCAGTTTAAGGAACAGTGCGGCGGGCTTT. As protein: CASSLRNSAAGF.

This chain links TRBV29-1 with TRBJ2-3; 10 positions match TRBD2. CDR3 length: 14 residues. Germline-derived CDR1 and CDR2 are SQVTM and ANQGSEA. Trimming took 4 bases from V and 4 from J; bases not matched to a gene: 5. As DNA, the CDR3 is TGCAGCGTTGTTGCCAGCGGGAGGGCAGATACGCAGTATTTT. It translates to CSVVASGRADTQYF.

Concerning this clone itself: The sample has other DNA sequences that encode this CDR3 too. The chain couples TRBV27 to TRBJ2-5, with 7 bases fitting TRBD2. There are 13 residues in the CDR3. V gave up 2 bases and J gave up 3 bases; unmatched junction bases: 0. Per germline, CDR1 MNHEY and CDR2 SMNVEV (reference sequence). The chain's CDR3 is CASSLLAEETQYF. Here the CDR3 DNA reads TGTGCCAGCAGTTTACTAGCGGAAGAGACCCAGTACTTC.

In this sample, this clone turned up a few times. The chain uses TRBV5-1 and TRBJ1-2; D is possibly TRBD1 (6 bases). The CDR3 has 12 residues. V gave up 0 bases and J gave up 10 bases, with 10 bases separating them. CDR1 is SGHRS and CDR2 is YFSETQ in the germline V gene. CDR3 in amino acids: CASSLDQGPYTF. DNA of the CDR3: TGCGCCAGCAGCTTGGACCAGGGGCCCTACACCTTC.

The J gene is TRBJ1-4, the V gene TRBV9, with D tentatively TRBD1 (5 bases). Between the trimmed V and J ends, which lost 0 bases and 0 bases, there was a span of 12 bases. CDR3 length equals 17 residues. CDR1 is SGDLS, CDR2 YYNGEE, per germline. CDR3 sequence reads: CASSVVVTDTTNEKLFF. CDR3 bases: TGTGCCAGCAGCGTAGTCGTGACAGACACAACTAATGAAAAACTGTTTTTT.

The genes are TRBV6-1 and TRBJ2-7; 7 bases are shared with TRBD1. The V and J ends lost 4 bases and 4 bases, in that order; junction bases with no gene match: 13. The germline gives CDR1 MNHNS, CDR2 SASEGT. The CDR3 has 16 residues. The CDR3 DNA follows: TGTGCCAGCAGTGGTACAGGGACAGCAGGGGGTTACGAGCAGTACTTC. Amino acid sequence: CASSGTGTAGGYEQYF.

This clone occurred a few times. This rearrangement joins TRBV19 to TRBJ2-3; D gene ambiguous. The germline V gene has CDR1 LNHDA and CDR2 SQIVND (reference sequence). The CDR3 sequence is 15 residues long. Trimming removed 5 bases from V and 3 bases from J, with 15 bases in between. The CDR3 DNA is TGTGCCAGTAGTGCCTCCCTGTACCTAACAGATACGCAGTATTTT. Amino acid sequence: CASSASLYLTDTQYF.

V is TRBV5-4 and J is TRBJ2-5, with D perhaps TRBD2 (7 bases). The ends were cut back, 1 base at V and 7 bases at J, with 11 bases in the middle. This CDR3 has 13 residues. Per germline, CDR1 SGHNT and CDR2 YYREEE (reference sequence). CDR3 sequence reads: CASSLRGAGTQYF. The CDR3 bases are TGTGCCAGCAGCTTGCGGGGGGCCGGGACCCAGTACTTC.